Below, 32 T cell receptor beta chains from the same sample are listed, as sequenced in a study of patients and donors after allogeneic stem cell transplantation. One entry per CDR3 protein, called by TCRdb with MiXCR from the RT-PCR reads. The sample records about a million distinct CDR3 sequences, about a sixth being singletons. Source material: blood, either unsorted or a sorted T cell fraction (not recorded which). Every receptor here comes from a human donor who was either an allogeneic HSCT recipient or a stem cell or donor lymphocyte infusion donor (not recorded which). It is not recorded whose cells these are; they may come from a transplant donor.

V is TRBV24-1 and J is TRBJ2-1; 9 bases are a match to TRBD2. The CDR3 sequence is 17 residues long. Germline V CDR1 and CDR2: KGHDR, SFDVKD. With V trimmed by 1 base and J by 0 bases, 3 bases remained unmatched. CDR3 residues: CATSDLAGGFSYNEQFF. CDR3 in DNA: TGTGCCACCAGTGATTTAGCGGGAGGATTCTCCTACAATGAGCAGTTCTTC.

This clonotype was counted only a few times. The DNA of the CDR3 is TGTGCCAGCAGCGACAGGGGGACCTTCACCTACGAGCAGTACTTC. It yields the protein CASSDRGTFTYEQYF. The chain is built from TRBV27 and TRBJ2-7; the match to TRBD1 covers 9 bases. With V trimmed by 6 bases and J by 2 bases, 8 bases remained unmatched. Looked up from germline, CDR1 is MNHEY and CDR2 is SMNVEV (reference sequence). CDR3 length: 15 residues.

V is TRBV12-3 or TRBV12-4 and J is TRBJ1-5, with D hard to call. CDR3 length equals 15 residues. The V and J ends lost 3 bases and 7 bases respectively, with 16 bases between them. The CDR3 DNA sequence: TGTGCCAGCAGTTTGGGTCGCGAGGGCATGCAGCCCCAGCATTTT. As protein: CASSLGREGMQPQHF.

The chain is built from TRBV7-9 and TRBJ2-7; the match to TRBD1 covers 9 bases. The junction had 8 bases not matched to a gene; V was cut back by 6 bases and J by 5 bases. The germline CDR1 and CDR2 sequences are SEHNR and FQNEAQ (reference sequence). The CDR3 runs 14 residues. CDR3 residues: CASRPGQGYHEQYF. The DNA of the CDR3 is TGTGCCAGCAGACCGGGACAGGGTTACCACGAGCAGTACTTC.

The chain carries TRBV30 and TRBJ1-6, with a weak D call TRBD1 (6 bases). V was cut by 0 bases and J by 5 bases, with 11 bases left in between. From germline, CDR1 is GTSNPN and CDR2 SVGIG (reference sequence). The length of the CDR3 is 15 residues. The CDR3 loop is CAWSVGWTDNSPLHF. As DNA, the CDR3 is TGTGCCTGGAGTGTAGGCTGGACAGATAATTCACCCCTCCACTTT.

The gene calls are TRBV10-3 and TRBJ2-3; 9 positions agree with TRBD1. V shed 5 bases, J shed 9 bases, and the junction held 6 bases outside the gene matches. Germline V lookup: CDR1 ENHRY, CDR2 SYGVKD. This CDR3 spans 13 amino acids. The CDR3: CAISTRDRETQYF. In DNA, the CDR3 is TGTGCCATCAGTACCAGGGACAGGGAAACGCAGTATTTT.

In this sample, this clonotype turned up a few times. J is TRBJ2-7 and V is TRBV6-5; 13 bases match TRBD2. The CDR3 sequence is 16 residues long. With 4 bases clipped from V and 8 bases from J, the junction kept 11 bases outside the gene matches. Germline CDR1 is MNHEY and CDR2 is SVGAGI. The CDR3 reads CASSSEGLAGDLKQYF. CDR3 nucleotides: TGTGCCAGCAGTTCCGAAGGACTAGCGGGAGATCTTAAGCAGTACTTC.

This CDR3 reads CSARDIAAGGLDEQFF. CDR3 coding DNA: TGCAGTGCTAGAGATATTGCCGCGGGGGGCCTTGATGAGCAGTTCTTC. V and J are TRBV20-1 and TRBJ2-1; TRBD2 matches 8 bases. CDR3 size: 16 residues. V dropped 0 bases and J dropped 8; count of bases not matched to a gene: 12. Germline V CDR1 and CDR2: DFQATT, SNEGSKA (reference sequence).

This clonotype appeared a few times. The V call is TRBV11-3, the J call TRBJ2-7; 7 bases line up with TRBD2. The CDR3 is made up of 14 amino acids. The V and J ends lost 2 bases and 3 bases, in that order; junction bases with no gene match: 4. Germline-derived CDR1 and CDR2 are SGHNT and YENEEA. CDR3 DNA sequence: TGTGCCAGCAGCTTAACAGCGGGATACTACGAGCAGTACTTC. The encoded protein is CASSLTAGYYEQYF.

The chain combines TRBV12-3 or TRBV12-4 with TRBJ1-5; the match to TRBD1 covers 10 bases. V lost 2 bases and J lost 6; bases outside the gene matches: 4. This CDR3 has 15 residues. The CDR3 spells CASSLSTGGTQPQHF. CDR3 bases: TGTGCCAGCAGTTTATCGACAGGGGGCACTCAGCCCCAGCATTTT.

This clonotype was seen at least ten times. This chain connects TRBV7-3 to TRBJ2-7; D perhaps matches TRBD2 (7 bases). Per the germline V gene, CDR1 is SGHTA and CDR2 is FQGTGA. The germline V and J ends were trimmed by 1 base and 4 bases, with 11 bases remaining between them. The CDR3 totals 14 residues. In DNA form, the CDR3 reads TGTGCCAGCAGCTTAAGGGGGGGCGGTTACGAGCAGTACTTC. Translated: CASSLRGGGYEQYF. Full variable domain (outside the CDR3, taken from reference TRBV7-3 and TRBJ2-7): GAGVSQTPSNKVTEKGKYVELRCDPISGHTALYWYRQSLGQGPEFLIYFQGTGAADDSGLPNDRFFAVRPEGSVSTLKIQRTERGDSAVYLCASSLRGGGYEQYFGPGTRLTVT.

The V call is TRBV10-1, the J call TRBJ2-7; no firm D call. The V gene's germline CDR1 is WNHNN and CDR2 SYGVQD (reference sequence). The CDR3 totals 15 residues. Trimming stripped 4 bases from V and 3 bases from J, with 16 bases between. CDR3 sequence: CASSATSTGGYEQYF. The CDR3 bases are TGCGCCAGCAGTGCCACGTCGACCGGCGGCTACGAGCAGTACTTC.

This chain links TRBV12-3 or TRBV12-4 with TRBJ2-1; D perhaps matches TRBD1 (5 bases). V lost 3 bases and J lost 9, with 15 bases in between. This CDR3 is built from 14 residues. The CDR3 spells CASSFSAGLSEQFF. CDR3 coding DNA: TGTGCCAGCAGTTTTTCGGCAGGGTTAAGTGAGCAGTTCTTC.

The gene calls are TRBV6-1 and TRBJ2-1, with TRBD2 matching over 9 bases. The V gene's germline CDR1 is MNHNS and CDR2 SASEGT. CDR3 size: 14 residues. The V and J ends lost 7 bases and 7 bases, in that order; junction bases with no gene match: 8. CDR3 sequence: CASIAGGPGNEQFF. As DNA, the CDR3 is TGTGCCAGCATTGCGGGGGGGCCGGGAAATGAGCAGTTCTTC.

This clonotype was recorded a few times. The gene calls are TRBV7-6 and TRBJ2-7; 7 bases agree with TRBD1. Germline V gives CDR1 SGHVS, CDR2 FNYEAQ. Trimming removed 4 bases from V and 3 bases from J; junction bases left unmatched: 6. This CDR3 is 14 amino acids long. CDR3 in DNA: TGTGCCAGCAGCTCCGGGACAGTGTTCTACGAGCAGTACTTC. It encodes CASSSGTVFYEQYF. Full variable domain (remainder filled in from reference TRBV7-6 and TRBJ2-7): GAGVSQSPRYKVTKRGQDVALRCDPISGHVSLYWYRQALGQGPEFLTYFNYEAQQDKSGLPNDRFSAERPEGSISTLTIQRTEQRDSAMYRCASSSGTVFYEQYFGPGTRLTVT.

This rearrangement joins TRBV6-5 to TRBJ1-5; 8 nucleotides line up with TRBD1. There are 13 residues in the CDR3. CDR1 is MNHEY, CDR2 SVGAGI, per germline. Losses at the gene ends were 3 bases for V and 7 bases for J; bases not matched to a gene: 2. The CDR3 DNA follows: TGTGCCAGCAGTTATGGACAGGGACAGCCCCAGCATTTT. Protein sequence: CASSYGQGQPQHF.

The chain joins TRBV6-1 to TRBJ2-2; D possibly corresponds to TRBD2 (5 bases). Deletions cut 7 bases from V and 0 bases from J, with 12 bases between. The CDR3 loop spans 15 amino acids. CDR1 is MNHNS and CDR2 is SASEGT in the germline V gene. The CDR3 nucleotides are TGTGCCAGCACGATCGGGCGGGCGAACACCGGGGAGCTGTTTTTT. Amino acid sequence: CASTIGRANTGELFF.

This clonotype was seen a handful of times. The rearrangement links TRBV11-2 to TRBJ1-5; 7 nucleotides align to TRBD1. Per the germline V gene, CDR1 is SGHAT and CDR2 is FQNNGV. With V trimmed by 5 bases and J by 4 bases, 8 bases remained unmatched. CDR3 size: 15 residues. This CDR3 is CASSGDGTANQPQHF. DNA for the CDR3: TGTGCCAGCAGCGGAGATGGGACAGCAAATCAGCCCCAGCATTTT.

The table lists this clonotype with many counts. The V gene is TRBV12-3 or TRBV12-4, the J gene TRBJ2-1, with TRBD2 identical over 7 bases. Trimming at V came to 6 bases and at J to 14 bases, leaving 10 bases not matched to a gene. CDR3 size: 12 residues. The CDR3 spells CASSPGSGIEFF. The DNA for the CDR3 is TGTGCCAGCAGCCCGGGGAGCGGGATTGAGTTCTTC.

This clonotype has a handful of counts. The chain recombines TRBV20-1 with TRBJ2-5, with D possibly matching TRBD2 (5 bases). There are 13 residues in the CDR3. The germline V gene encodes CDR1 DFQATT and CDR2 SNEGSKA (reference sequence). V dropped 5 bases and J dropped 2 bases, with 12 bases sitting between them. CDR3 in amino acids: CSAGPQRQETQYF. Written as DNA, the CDR3 is TGCAGTGCTGGCCCTCAGCGGCAAGAGACCCAGTACTTC.

This clonotype turned up a few times. As DNA, the CDR3 is TGTGCCAGCAGTCCGAGGACGGATAATGAAAAACTGTTTTTT. This translates into CASSPRTDNEKLFF. The V and J genes are TRBV12-3 or TRBV12-4 and TRBJ1-4; D uncertain. The germline V and J ends were trimmed by 5 bases and 4 bases, with 11 bases remaining between them. The CDR3 totals 14 residues.

This clonotype was counted only a few times. This chain uses TRBV7-2 with TRBJ1-2; D is uncertain. CDR1 is SGHTA, CDR2 FQGNSA, per germline. The V and J ends lost 1 base and 4 bases respectively, with 10 bases between them. The CDR3 extends over 14 amino acids. DNA of the CDR3: TGTGCCAGCAGCTTAGACGACCGCGCCTATGGCTACACCTTC. It translates to CASSLDDRAYGYTF.

The CDR3 sequence is CATSRDGGISTDTQYF. CDR3 DNA sequence: TGTGCCACCAGCAGAGATGGCGGAATTAGCACAGATACGCAGTATTTT. The rearrangement uses TRBV15 and TRBJ2-3; D call uncertain. Trimming pared 0 bases from V and 0 bases from J, leaving 10 bases between. Looked up from germline, CDR1 is LNHNV and CDR2 is YYDKDF (reference sequence). The CDR3 sequence is 16 residues long.

A few counts support this clonotype. The gene calls are TRBV20-1 and TRBJ1-4; a possible D gene is TRBD1 (6 bases). V was trimmed by 1 base and J by 8 bases, leaving 17 bases between them. The CDR3 loop spans 15 amino acids. Germline V gene data show CDR1 as DFQATT and CDR2 as SNEGSKA (reference sequence). CDR3 sequence: CSARVWGRGGEKLFF. CDR3 DNA sequence: TGCAGTGCTAGAGTATGGGGCAGGGGAGGCGAAAAACTGTTTTTT.

This clonotype was detected only a few times. The rearrangement links TRBV6-4 to TRBJ2-1; tentatively, D is TRBD2 (7 bases). V was clipped by 8 bases and J by 5 bases, with 19 bases between them. Germline loops: CDR1 MRHNA, CDR2 SNTAGT. The CDR3 covers 15 residues. The CDR3 nucleotides are TGTGCCAGCGTAAGAAGGGGGGGGCATAACAATGAGCAGTTCTTC. It is translated as CASVRRGGHNNEQFF.

At least ten counts were recorded for this clonotype. This chain uses TRBV12-3 or TRBV12-4 with TRBJ2-3, with D perhaps matching TRBD2 (5 bases). This CDR3 contains 15 residues. Trimming cost V 3 bases and J 1 base, with 11 bases left between them. CDR3 coding DNA: TGTGCCAGCAGTTTTACGCGGGCCCGCACAGATACGCAGTATTTT. Translating it yields CASSFTRARTDTQYF.

In its sample, this clonotype was seen a few times. This sequence joins TRBV20-1 and TRBJ2-7; D unclear. The CDR3 runs to 12 residues. Germline CDR1 reads DFQATT; CDR2 reads SNEGSKA (reference sequence). Trimming removed 5 bases from V and 1 base from J, with 9 bases in between. CDR3 amino acids: CSAPWGSYEQYF. Written as DNA, the CDR3 is TGCAGTGCTCCATGGGGATCCTACGAGCAGTACTTC.

J is TRBJ2-5 and V is TRBV27; 8 bases fit TRBD2. This CDR3 has 15 amino acids. Trimming cost V 0 bases and J 2 bases; bases outside gene matches: 2. Germline CDR1 is MNHEY and CDR2 is SMNVEV (reference sequence). CDR3 protein: CASSLSPSGQETQYF. CDR3 sequence (DNA): TGTGCCAGCAGTTTATCCCCTAGCGGGCAAGAGACCCAGTACTTC.

This clonotype was seen repeatedly, ten times or more. The J gene is TRBJ2-1, the V gene TRBV12-3 or TRBV12-4; D is unresolved. The germline V and J ends were trimmed by 6 bases and 8 bases, with 11 bases remaining between them. The CDR3 length is 12 residues. CDR3 loop: CASSLLGDEQFF. For the CDR3, the DNA is TGTGCCAGCAGCCTTCTGGGCGATGAGCAGTTCTTC.

The genes are TRBV6-2 or TRBV6-3 and TRBJ1-1; 10 nucleotides agree with TRBD1. CDR1 MNHEY and CDR2 SVGEGT come from the germline V gene. V lost 6 bases to trimming and J lost 2 bases; unmatched junction nucleotides: 6. The CDR3 is made up of 15 amino acids. The CDR3 protein is CASRRQGAINTEAFF. DNA for the CDR3: TGTGCCAGCAGGCGACAGGGGGCTATAAACACTGAAGCTTTCTTT.

The V call is TRBV27, the J call TRBJ2-7; 8 nucleotides line up with TRBD2. There are 15 residues in the CDR3. Germline V gene lookup returns CDR1 MNHEY and CDR2 SMNVEV (reference sequence). The V and J ends lost 2 bases and 3 bases, in that order; junction bases with no gene match: 6. The CDR3 region is CASSLAGGLLYEQYF. CDR3 in DNA: TGTGCCAGCAGTTTAGCGGGAGGACTTCTCTACGAGCAGTACTTC.

V usage is TRBV3-1 and J usage is TRBJ2-7; possible D gene TRBD1, 5 bases. The V gene's germline CDR1 is LGHDT and CDR2 YNNKEL (reference sequence). There are 12 residues in the CDR3. The V end was cut by 6 bases, the J end by 3 bases, with 9 bases between. As DNA, the CDR3 is TGTGCCAGCAGAAGGGGTGACTACGAGCAGTACTTC. Translation gives CASRRGDYEQYF.